This T cell receptor (beta chain) was documented in a study of shared clonotypes between healthy human individuals. Broader study findings: Sampling involved blood alone; tissue repertoires likely differ.

The CDR3 extends over 13 amino acids. The junction had 4 bases not matched to a gene; V was cut back by 7 bases and J by 2 bases. From germline, CDR1 is MDHEN and CDR2 SYDVKM. Data came from immunoSEQ multiplex PCR; TCRdb stores just in-frame clones and leaves some out. The repertoire has about 2.4 million clones, around 90% of them found once; the top ten carry over 0.12%. All donors qualified as healthy HIV-negative adults and had experienced no recent acute infections or vaccinations. Nashville, Tennessee was home to all donors, each a Caucasian adult. Researchers partitioned CD4+ cells into CD45RA+ naive and CD45RA-negative memory subsets. About this clone: Its antigen is undetermined.

This receptor was taken from a young man in good health. Sequencing used naive CD4+ T cells sorted from blood. The subset here: CD45RA+ positively selected. The V gene is TRBV28, the J gene TRBJ2-7; 8 bases are a match to TRBD2. CDR3 sequence: CASIDGGAYEQYF. The CDR3 nucleotides are TGTGCCAGCATCGACGGGGGGGCCTACGAGCAGTACTTC.